Described below is a single TCR beta chain sequence and its context. This sample was included in a study of blood T cell repertoires in COVID-19. Whole-study context: Whether acute or convalescent, the COVID-19 samples came from the United States, Italy and Spain. Sources were T cells, B-cell-depleted T cells, or PBMCs; the material itself was cDNA or gDNA.

Authors' processing steps: Reference gene primers were amplified, and this amplification served to estimate nucleated cell counts. Generated by immunoSEQ multiplex PCR, the TCRdb table keeps only in-frame clones and is missing some. The V and J calls and clone size come from that table; D and trimming were worked out from the DNA. The sample lists 210,000 or so clones, 75% to 90% occurring once. This TCR derives from a man aged 25-40 years with COVID-19, enrolled during active disease. Sequences were obtained from peripheral blood.

Here the CDR3 reads CASSPRGGEQYF. CDR3 DNA: TGTGCCAGCTCACCACGGGGGGGCGAGCAGTACTTC. This sequence joins TRBV18 and TRBJ2-7, with 7 bases lining up with TRBD2. Losses at the gene ends were 1 base for V and 6 bases for J; bases not matched to a gene: 0. In germline, CDR1 is KGHSH, CDR2 LQKENI. The CDR3 extends over 12 amino acids.